This is a list of T cell receptor beta chains from one sample in a study of blood T cells in healthy people across ages. MiXCR, applied by TCRdb to the 5' RACE reads, yields one record per CDR3 protein. Here the sample spans over 1,500,000 distinct CDR3 sequences, more than 35% being singletons. The sample comprised blood. These receptors were collected from a human donor in good health. The CDR3 runs from the conserved cysteine through the conserved F or W. The order of the fields is V gene, clone size, J gene, D gene, CDR3 protein, CDR3 DNA. D genes are given only for firm matches. Clone size appears in some rows only: once, few, many, or a class for an expanded clone.

TRBV6-5	many	TRBJ2-3	-	CASSSRGGTQYF	TGTGCCAGCAGTTCCAGGGGTGGTACGCAGTATTTT
TRBV6-6	few	TRBJ2-1	TRBD2	CASRPTSGGAGEQFF	TGTGCCAGCAGACCGACTAGCGGGGGGGCCGGGGAGCAGTTCTTC
TRBV4-2	many	TRBJ1-4	-	CASSQIQGTSNEKLFF	TGTGCCAGCAGCCAAATTCAGGGGACTTCTAATGAAAAACTGTTTTTT
TRBV5-1	few	TRBJ1-4	-	CASSSEGGRPNEKLFF	TGCGCCAGCAGCTCCGAGGGAGGCAGACCTAATGAAAAACTGTTTTTT
TRBV5-1	-	TRBJ1-3	-	CASSGEAGVNGNTIYF	TGCGCCAGCAGCGGCGAAGCTGGGGTGAATGGAAACACCATATATTTT
TRBV27	-	TRBJ2-7	-	CASRAPGLAPEQYF	TGTGCCAGCAGGGCTCCGGGACTCGCCCCCGAGCAGTACTTC
TRBV6-1	-	TRBJ2-7	-	CASSDGRFYEQYF	TGTGCCAGCAGCGATGGACGGTTCTACGAGCAGTACTTC
TRBV4-3	-	TRBJ1-2	-	CASSHSQGRTNYGYTF	TGCGCCAGCAGCCACTCACAGGGACGGACTAACTATGGCTACACCTTC
TRBV4-1	-	TRBJ1-1	-	CASSQDGLGTEAFF	TGCGCCAGCAGCCAAGATGGGCTAGGCACTGAAGCTTTCTTT
TRBV27	many	TRBJ1-2	-	CASSYSLNYGYTF	TGTGCCAGCAGTTACAGCCTCAACTATGGCTACACCTTC
TRBV12-3/TRBV12-4	-	TRBJ2-5	-	CASRPSHQETQYF	TGTGCCAGCAGGCCTAGTCATCAAGAGACCCAGTACTTC
TRBV7-2	-	TRBJ1-5	-	CASSHTEGPSNQPQHF	TGTGCCAGCAGCCACACCGAGGGCCCTAGCAATCAGCCCCAGCATTTT
TRBV28	few	TRBJ2-7	TRBD1	CASRATPGTGGTEQYF	TGTGCCAGCAGGGCCACCCCCGGGACAGGGGGCACCGAGCAGTACTTC
TRBV2	-	TRBJ2-1	TRBD1	CASGRDRSYNEQFF	TGTGCCAGCGGCCGGGACAGATCCTACAATGAGCAGTTCTTC
TRBV24-1	few	TRBJ2-1	TRBD1	CATSDPRQGISAEQFF	TGTGCCACCAGTGACCCAAGACAGGGGATATCGGCTGAGCAGTTCTTC
TRBV7-9	few	TRBJ1-1	TRBD1	CASSLIRGVGTEAFF	TGTGCCAGCAGCTTAATCAGGGGGGTGGGCACTGAAGCTTTCTTT
TRBV7-2	few	TRBJ2-3	-	CASSYSHTQYF	TGTGCCAGCAGCTACTCACATACGCAGTATTTT
TRBV28	-	TRBJ2-3	TRBD2	CASGRTSGGKGTDTQYF	TGTGCCAGCGGAAGAACTAGCGGGGGTAAAGGTACAGATACGCAGTATTTT
TRBV7-2	once	TRBJ2-5	TRBD2	CASSWRGGNQETQYF	TGTGCCAGCAGCTGGCGCGGGGGGAATCAAGAGACCCAGTACTTC
TRBV7-7	-	TRBJ2-1	TRBD1	CASSPKGETRTGHCNEQFF	TGTGCCAGCAGCCCTAAGGGCGAAACAAGGACAGGTCACTGCAATGAGCAGTTCTTC
TRBV14	-	TRBJ2-7	-	CASSQIRGEQYF	TGTGCCAGCAGCCAAATAAGGGGCGAGCAGTACTTC
TRBV7-9	few	TRBJ2-5	-	CASSLDRATETQYF	TGTGCCAGCAGCTTAGATCGGGCAACGGAGACCCAGTACTTC
TRBV5-1	-	TRBJ2-5	TRBD1	CASSLVTGVEQYF	TGCGCCAGCAGCCTAGTCACAGGGGTTGAGCAGTACTTC
TRBV6-5	-	TRBJ1-2	-	CASRYSFNYGYTF	TGTGCCAGCAGATACAGTTTCAATTATGGCTACACCTTC
TRBV7-2	-	TRBJ1-5	TRBD1	CASSLDRESQPQHF	TGTGCCAGCAGCCTTGACAGGGAGAGTCAGCCCCAGCATTTT
TRBV20-1	-	TRBJ1-6	-	CSAREVRQTHSPLHF	TGCAGTGCTAGAGAAGTCCGGCAGACCCATTCACCCCTCCACTTT
TRBV11-3	few	TRBJ2-7	-	CASSLEPRDKSYEQYF	TGTGCCAGCAGCTTAGAACCCCGGGACAAATCCTACGAGCAGTACTTC
TRBV12-3/TRBV12-4	-	TRBJ2-3	-	CASSLGPRNTDTQYF	TGTGCCAGCAGTTTAGGGCCTAGAAACACAGATACGCAGTATTTT
TRBV20-1	few	TRBJ1-1	-	CSARGRGDTEAFF	TGCAGTGCTAGAGGGCGCGGGGACACTGAAGCTTTCTTT
TRBV6-9	-	TRBJ2-3	TRBD1	CASTEHRGPSTDTQYF	TGTGCCAGCACCGAACACAGGGGGCCGAGCACAGATACGCAGTATTTT
TRBV28	-	TRBJ2-7	TRBD1	CASSLSPGGEAEQYF	TGTGCCAGCAGTTTAAGTCCAGGGGGCGAGGCCGAGCAGTACTTC
TRBV7-2	few	TRBJ2-3	TRBD2	CASSFGAGGTDTQYF	TGTGCCAGCAGCTTCGGAGCGGGAGGGACAGATACGCAGTATTTT
TRBV7-2	-	TRBJ2-1	TRBD2	CASSSPSGGDLNEQFF	TGTGCCAGCAGCTCTCCTAGCGGGGGGGACCTAAATGAGCAGTTCTTC
TRBV5-1	-	TRBJ2-7	TRBD1	CASSIALGRGRYEQYF	TGCGCCAGCAGCATAGCCTTGGGTAGGGGGCGATACGAGCAGTACTTC
TRBV2	few	TRBJ1-1	TRBD1	CASMWTGVNTEAFF	TGTGCCAGCATGTGGACAGGGGTGAACACTGAAGCTTTCTTT
TRBV7-9	few	TRBJ1-4	TRBD1	CASSFGDRDYEKLFF	TGTGCCAGCAGCTTTGGGGACAGGGATTATGAAAAACTGTTTTTT
TRBV24-1	few	TRBJ2-1	TRBD2	CATSEISGGAYNEQFF	TGTGCCACCAGTGAAATTAGCGGGGGAGCATACAATGAGCAGTTCTTC
TRBV12-3/TRBV12-4	-	TRBJ1-5	-	CASSSYRGSTQKYNQPQHF	TGTGCCAGCAGTTCATACCGGGGATCTACTCAGAAATACAATCAGCCCCAGCATTTT